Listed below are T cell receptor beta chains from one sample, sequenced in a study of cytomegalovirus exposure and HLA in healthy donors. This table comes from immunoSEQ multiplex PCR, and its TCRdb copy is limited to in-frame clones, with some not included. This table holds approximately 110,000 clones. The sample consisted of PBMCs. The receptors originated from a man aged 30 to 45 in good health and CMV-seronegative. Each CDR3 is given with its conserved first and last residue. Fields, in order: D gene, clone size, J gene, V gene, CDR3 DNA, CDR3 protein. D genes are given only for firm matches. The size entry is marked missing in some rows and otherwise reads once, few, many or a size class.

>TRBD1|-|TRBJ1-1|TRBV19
TGTGCCAGTATGACGGACAGGACCAACACTGAAGCTTTCTTT
CASMTDRTNTEAFF
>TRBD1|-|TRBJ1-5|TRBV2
TGTGCCAGCAGCCGGGACAGCCAGCCCCAGCATTTT
CASSRDSQPQHF
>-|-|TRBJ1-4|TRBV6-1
TGTGCCAGCGGGTGGGGTGACAGTGAAAAACTGTTTTTT
CASGWGDSEKLFF
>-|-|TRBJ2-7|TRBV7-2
TGTGCCAGCAGCTTACGGGGCGGGACCAACGAGCAGTACTTC
CASSLRGGTNEQYF
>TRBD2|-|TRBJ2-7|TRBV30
TGTGCCTGGGGGACTAGCAGCTACGAGCAGTACTTC
CAWGTSSYEQYF
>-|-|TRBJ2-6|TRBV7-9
TGTGCCAGCAGGAGTGCGAACTCTGGGGCCAACGTCCTGACTTTC
CASRSANSGANVLTF
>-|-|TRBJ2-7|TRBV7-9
TGTGCCAGCAGCCTCCAAGGAGGGCCGACCTACGAGCAGTACTTC
CASSLQGGPTYEQYF
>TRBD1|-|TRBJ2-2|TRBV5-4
TGTGCCAGCGGCACAGGGGGCACCGGGGAGCTGTTTTTT
CASGTGGTGELFF
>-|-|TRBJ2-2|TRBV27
TGTGCTTCGAACCCGGAGGGGCCGCGGAGCTCTACCACCGGGGAGCTGTTTTTT
CASNPEGPRSSTTGELFF
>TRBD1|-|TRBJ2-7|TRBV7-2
TGTGCCAGCAGTTGGACAGGGGGCAACTACGAGCAGTACTTC
CASSWTGGNYEQYF
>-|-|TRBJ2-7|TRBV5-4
TGTGCCAGCAGCTTGGCCCTTAGCGCGCCGGAGAGTGAGCAGTACTTC
CASSLALSAPESEQYF
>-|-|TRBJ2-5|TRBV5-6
TGTGCCAGCAGCTTGGGGGGTACAGGGGAGACCCAGTACTTC
CASSLGGTGETQYF
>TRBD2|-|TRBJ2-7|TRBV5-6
TGTGCCAGCAGCCTCGTACAAAGCGGGAGTAACGAGCAGTACTTC
CASSLVQSGSNEQYF
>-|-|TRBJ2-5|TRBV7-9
TGTGCCAGCAGCCTTCGGGACATCGAGACCCAGTACTTC
CASSLRDIETQYF
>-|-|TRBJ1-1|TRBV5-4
TGTGCCAGCAGCCGGGGAGGCACTGAAGCTTTCTTT
CASSRGGTEAFF
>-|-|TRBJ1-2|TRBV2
TGTGCCAGCAGTGAATGGGGCAGGGATGGCTACACCTTC
CASSEWGRDGYTF
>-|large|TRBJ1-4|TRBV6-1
TGTGCCAGCAGTGACGGGGGCGGGAGTGAAAAACTGTTTTTT
CASSDGGGSEKLFF
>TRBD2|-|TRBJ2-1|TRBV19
TGTGCCAGTAGTGCCGGACTAGCGGGACTCAATGAGCAGTTCTTC
CASSAGLAGLNEQFF
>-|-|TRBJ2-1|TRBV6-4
TGTGCCAGCAGTGAAGGCCAGGGGCAAAACTACAATGAGCAGTTCTTC
CASSEGQGQNYNEQFF
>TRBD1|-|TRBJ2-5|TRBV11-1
TGTGCCAGCAGCTTCCGGGACAGCCAAGAGACCCAGTACTTC
CASSFRDSQETQYF
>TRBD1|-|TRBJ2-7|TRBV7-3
TGTGCCAGCAGCTCGTCCGGGACAGGGGACGAGCAGTACTTC
CASSSSGTGDEQYF
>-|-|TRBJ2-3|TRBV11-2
TGTGCCAGCAGCTGGAGTAGCAGAGATACGCAGTATTTT
CASSWSSRDTQYF
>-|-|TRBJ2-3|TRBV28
TGTGCCAGCAGTTATAGGGGCTCTAGCACAGATACGCAGTATTTT
CASSYRGSSTDTQYF
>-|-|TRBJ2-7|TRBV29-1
TGCAGCGTTACGGACCCTGAGGGGGAGTACGAGCAGTACTTC
CSVTDPEGEYEQYF
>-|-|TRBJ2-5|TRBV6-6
TGTGCCAGCAGTTACTCTAGCGGAGAAGAGACCCAGTACTTC
CASSYSSGEETQYF
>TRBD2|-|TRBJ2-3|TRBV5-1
TGCGCCAGCAGCTTATACCTCGTGACTAGCGGGGGCCAGCGGGGAAGCACAGATACGCAGTATTTT
CASSLYLVTSGGQRGSTDTQYF
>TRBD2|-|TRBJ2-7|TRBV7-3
TGTGCCAGCAGCTTACTCCGCGGGGGACGGCAGTACTTC
CASSLLRGGRQYF
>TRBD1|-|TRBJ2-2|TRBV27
TGTGCCAGCAGTCCACAGGGGTATGGGCGGGAGCTGTTTTTT
CASSPQGYGRELFF
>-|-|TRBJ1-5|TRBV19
TGTGCCGCCAACCAGGGGATTATCAATCAGCCCCAGCATTTT
CAANQGIINQPQHF
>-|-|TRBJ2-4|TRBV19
TGTGCCAGTAGTGCACAGGGAAGGGACATTCAGTACTTC
CASSAQGRDIQYF
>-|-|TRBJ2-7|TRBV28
TGTGCCAGCAGCCGCCAGGTTCCCTACGAGCAGTACTTC
CASSRQVPYEQYF
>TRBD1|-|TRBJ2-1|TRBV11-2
TGTGCCAGCAGCCTCCGGACAGGGGAAAAGTTCTTC
CASSLRTGEKFF
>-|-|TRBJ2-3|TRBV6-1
TGTGCCAGCAGTGGACAGAGCCGGGTTACGCAGTATTTT
CASSGQSRVTQYF
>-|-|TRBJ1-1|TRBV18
TGTGCCAGCTCACTACGACAGGTAGGCACTGAAGCTTTCTTT
CASSLRQVGTEAFF
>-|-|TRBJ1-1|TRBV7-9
TGTGCCAGCAGCTTAGAGGAACAGACTGAAGCTTTCTTT
CASSLEEQTEAFF